Here is one T cell receptor (beta chain) with its context. This specimen comes from a study of CD8 T cells in Susac syndrome. The length of the CDR3 is 14 residues. Losses at the gene ends were 5 bases for V and 1 base for J; bases not matched to a gene: 4. CDR1 SGHTA and CDR2 FQGNSA come from the germline V gene. Sequencing of TCR beta was performed on blood CD8+ and CD4+ T cells. The RNA, about 0.45 to 1 ug, was put through reverse transcription using random hexamers. TCRdb re-derived calls from the immunoSEQ multiplex PCR reads in MiXCR, one entry per CDR3 protein. The sample carries 25,000 to 30,000 distinct CDR3 sequences, roughly 92% recorded once.

Input material: CD8+ T cells from PBMCs. The origin of this receptor is a human donor in good health. The chain employs TRBV7-2 and TRBJ1-1; 7 bases are shared with TRBD1. The CDR3 is CASSQGGWNTEAFF. CDR3 DNA: TGTGCCAGCAGCCAGGGGGGGTGGAACACTGAAGCTTTCTTT.